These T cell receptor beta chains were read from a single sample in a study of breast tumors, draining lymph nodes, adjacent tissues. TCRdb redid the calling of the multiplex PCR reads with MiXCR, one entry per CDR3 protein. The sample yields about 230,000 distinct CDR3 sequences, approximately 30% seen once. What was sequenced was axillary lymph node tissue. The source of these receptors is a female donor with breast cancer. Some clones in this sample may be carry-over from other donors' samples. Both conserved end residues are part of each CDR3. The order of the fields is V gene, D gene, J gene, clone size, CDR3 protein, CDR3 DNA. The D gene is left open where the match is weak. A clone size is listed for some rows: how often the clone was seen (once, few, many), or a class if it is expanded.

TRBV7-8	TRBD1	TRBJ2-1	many	CASSRQGYNEQFF	TGTGCCAGCAGCCGACAGGGTTACAATGAGCAGTTCTTC
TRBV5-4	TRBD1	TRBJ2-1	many	CASSLGRGQYNEQFF	TGTGCCAGCAGCTTAGGCAGGGGGCAGTACAATGAGCAGTTCTTC
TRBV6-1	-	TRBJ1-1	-	CASSEMGGTEAFF	TGTGCCAGCAGTGAAATGGGAGGCACTGAAGCTTTCTTT
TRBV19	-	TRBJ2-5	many	CASSYSRAGETQYF	TGTGCCAGTAGTTACAGTAGGGCAGGAGAGACCCAGTACTTC
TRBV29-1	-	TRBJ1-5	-	CSVEDLRTPGLGPQHF	TGCAGCGTTGAAGATCTCAGGACACCGGGCTTAGGGCCCCAGCATTTT
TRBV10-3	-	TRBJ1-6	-	CAISERHNSPLHF	TGTGCCATCAGTGAAAGGCATAATTCACCCCTCCACTTT
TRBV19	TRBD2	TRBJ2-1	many	CASSRIGASGRDNEQFF	TGTGCCAGTAGTAGGATCGGGGCTAGCGGGAGAGACAATGAGCAGTTCTTC
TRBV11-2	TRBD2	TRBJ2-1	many	CASSRIAGGNEQFF	TGTGCCAGCAGCCGAATAGCGGGTGGGAATGAGCAGTTCTTC
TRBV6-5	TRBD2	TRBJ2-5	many	CASRRTSGKKETQYF	TGTGCCAGCAGACGGACTAGCGGCAAGAAGGAGACCCAGTACTTC
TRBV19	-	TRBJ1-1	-	CASSMMGRGSFEAFF	TGTGCCAGTAGTATGATGGGTCGGGGGTCGTTTGAAGCTTTCTTT
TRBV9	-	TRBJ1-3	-	CASSRPGRTNYGYTIYF	TGTGCCAGCAGCCGACCGGGACGGACAAACTATGGCTACACCATATATTTT
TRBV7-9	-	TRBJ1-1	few	CAKQPRLNTEAFF	TGTGCGAAGCAGCCCAGGCTTAACACTGAAGCTTTCTTT
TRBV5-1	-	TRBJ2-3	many	CASSLHFSTDTQYF	TGCGCCAGCAGTTTGCATTTTAGCACAGATACGCAGTATTTT
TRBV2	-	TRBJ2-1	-	CASSPGGPYNEQFF	TGTGCCAGCAGTCCCGGGGGGCCTTACAATGAGCAGTTCTTC